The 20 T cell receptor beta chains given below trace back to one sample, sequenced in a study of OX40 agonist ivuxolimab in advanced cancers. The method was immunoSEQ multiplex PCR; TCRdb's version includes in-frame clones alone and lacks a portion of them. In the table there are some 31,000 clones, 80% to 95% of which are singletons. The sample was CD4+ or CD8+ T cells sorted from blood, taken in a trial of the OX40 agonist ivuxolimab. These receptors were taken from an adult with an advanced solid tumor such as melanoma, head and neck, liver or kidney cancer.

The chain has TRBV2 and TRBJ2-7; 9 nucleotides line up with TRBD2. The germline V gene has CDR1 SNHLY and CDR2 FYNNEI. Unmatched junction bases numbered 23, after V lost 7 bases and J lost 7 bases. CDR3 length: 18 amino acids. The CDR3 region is CASNQFPTGREGLSEQYF. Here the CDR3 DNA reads TGTGCCAGCAATCAGTTCCCAACGGGGCGGGAGGGCCTGAGTGAGCAGTACTTC.

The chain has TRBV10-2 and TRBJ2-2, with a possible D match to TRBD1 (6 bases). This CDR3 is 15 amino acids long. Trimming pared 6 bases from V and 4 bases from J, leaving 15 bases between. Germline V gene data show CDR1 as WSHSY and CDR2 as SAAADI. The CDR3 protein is CASRLSNRATGELFF. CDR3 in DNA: TGCGCCAGCAGACTCTCGAACAGGGCCACCGGGGAGCTGTTTTTT.

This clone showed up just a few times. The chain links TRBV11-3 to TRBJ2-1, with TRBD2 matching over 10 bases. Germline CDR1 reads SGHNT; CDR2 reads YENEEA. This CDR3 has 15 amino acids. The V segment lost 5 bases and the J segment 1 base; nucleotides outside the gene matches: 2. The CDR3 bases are TGTGCCAGCAGCGGAGCGGGGGGGTCCTACAATGAGCAGTTCTTC. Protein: CASSGAGGSYNEQFF.

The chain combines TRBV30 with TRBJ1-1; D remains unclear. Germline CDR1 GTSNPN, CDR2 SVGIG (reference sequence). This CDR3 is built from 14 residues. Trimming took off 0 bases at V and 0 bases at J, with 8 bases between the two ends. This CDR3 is CAWSVRNMNTEAFF. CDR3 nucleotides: TGTGCCTGGAGTGTAAGAAACATGAACACTGAAGCTTTCTTT.

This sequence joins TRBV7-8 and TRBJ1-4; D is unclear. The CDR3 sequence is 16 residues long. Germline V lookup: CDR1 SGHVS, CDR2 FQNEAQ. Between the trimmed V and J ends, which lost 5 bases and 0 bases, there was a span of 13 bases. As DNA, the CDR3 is TGTGCCAGCAGCCCCCGGGAGGGAGCAACTAATGAAAAACTGTTTTTT. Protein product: CASSPREGATNEKLFF.

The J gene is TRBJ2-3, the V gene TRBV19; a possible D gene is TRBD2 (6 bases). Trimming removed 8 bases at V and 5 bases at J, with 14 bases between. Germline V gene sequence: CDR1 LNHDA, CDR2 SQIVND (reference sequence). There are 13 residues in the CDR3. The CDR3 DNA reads TGTGCCAGTCAAACTACCGGGGGAGATACGCAGTATTTT. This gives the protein CASQTTGGDTQYF.

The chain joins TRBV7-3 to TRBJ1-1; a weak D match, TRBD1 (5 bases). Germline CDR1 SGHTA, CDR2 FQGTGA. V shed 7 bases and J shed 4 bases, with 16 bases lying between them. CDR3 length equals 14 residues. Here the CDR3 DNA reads TGTGCCAGCACCCTTAACCCGGGGGGCACTGAAGCTTTCTTT. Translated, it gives CASTLNPGGTEAFF.

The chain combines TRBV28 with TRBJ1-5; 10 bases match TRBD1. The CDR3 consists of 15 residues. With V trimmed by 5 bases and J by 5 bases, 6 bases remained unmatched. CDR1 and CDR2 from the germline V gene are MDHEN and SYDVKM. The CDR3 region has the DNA TGTGCCAGCAGTACCCGAGGGACAGGGGATCAGCCCCAGCATTTT. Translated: CASSTRGTGDQPQHF.

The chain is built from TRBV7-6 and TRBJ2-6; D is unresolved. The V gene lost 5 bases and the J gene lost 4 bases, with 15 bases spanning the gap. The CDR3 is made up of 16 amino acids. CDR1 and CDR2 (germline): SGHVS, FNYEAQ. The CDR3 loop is CASSGYKVLGANVLTF. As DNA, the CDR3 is TGTGCCAGCAGCGGGTACAAAGTCTTGGGGGCCAACGTCCTGACTTTC.

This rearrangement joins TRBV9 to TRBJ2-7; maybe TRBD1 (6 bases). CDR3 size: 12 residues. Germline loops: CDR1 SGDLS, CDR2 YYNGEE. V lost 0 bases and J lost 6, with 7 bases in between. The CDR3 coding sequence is TGTGCCAGCAGCGTAGGCAGGGGCGAGCAGTACTTC. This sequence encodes CASSVGRGEQYF.

This CDR3 is CATSRGTREDYGYTF. The CDR3 nucleotides are TGTGCCACCAGCAGAGGTACTAGGGAGGACTATGGCTACACCTTC. The chain combines TRBV15 with TRBJ1-2; D not resolved. This CDR3 has 15 amino acids. Trimming took off 1 base at V and 3 bases at J, with 12 bases between the two ends. Germline V gene lookup returns CDR1 LNHNV and CDR2 YYDKDF (reference sequence).

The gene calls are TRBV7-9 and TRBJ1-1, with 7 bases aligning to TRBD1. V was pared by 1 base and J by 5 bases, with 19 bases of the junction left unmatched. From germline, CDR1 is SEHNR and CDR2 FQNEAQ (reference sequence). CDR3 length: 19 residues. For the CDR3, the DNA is TGTGCCAGCAGCTTAGGACTCAAACCCTACAGGGGAAGATGGACTGAAGCTTTCTTT. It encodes CASSLGLKPYRGRWTEAFF.

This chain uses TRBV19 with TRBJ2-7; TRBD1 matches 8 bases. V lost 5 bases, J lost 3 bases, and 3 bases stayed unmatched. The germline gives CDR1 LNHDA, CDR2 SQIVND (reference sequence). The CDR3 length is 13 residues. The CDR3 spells CASSPGQDYEQYF. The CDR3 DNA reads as TGTGCCAGTAGTCCGGGACAGGACTACGAGCAGTACTTC. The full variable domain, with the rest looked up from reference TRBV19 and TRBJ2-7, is DGGITQSPKYLFRKEGQNVTLSCEQNLNHDAMYWYRQDPGQGLRLIYYSQIVNDFQKGDIAEGYSVSREKKESFPLTVTSAQKNPTAFYLCASSPGQDYEQYFGPGTRLTVT.

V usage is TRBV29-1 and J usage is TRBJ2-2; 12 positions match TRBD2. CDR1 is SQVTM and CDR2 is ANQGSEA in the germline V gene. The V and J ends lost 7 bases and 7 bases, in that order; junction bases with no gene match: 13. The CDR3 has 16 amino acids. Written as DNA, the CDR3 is TGCAGCGCCTACCAGACTAGCGGGAGAGGGGTCGGGGAGCTGTTTTTT. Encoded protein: CSAYQTSGRGVGELFF.

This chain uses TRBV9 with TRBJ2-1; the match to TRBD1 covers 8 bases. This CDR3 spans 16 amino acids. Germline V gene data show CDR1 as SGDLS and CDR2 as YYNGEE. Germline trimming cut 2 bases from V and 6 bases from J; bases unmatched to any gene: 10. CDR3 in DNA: TGTGCCAGCAGCGTCTCCGGGACAGGAACTCTCAATGAGCAGTTCTTC. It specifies CASSVSGTGTLNEQFF.

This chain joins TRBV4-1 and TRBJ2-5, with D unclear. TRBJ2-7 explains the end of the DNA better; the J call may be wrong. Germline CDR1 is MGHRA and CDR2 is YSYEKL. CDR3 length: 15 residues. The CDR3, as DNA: TGCGCCAGCAGCCAAGAGTCGGCGTTTTTCTACGAGCAGTACTTC. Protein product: CASSQESAFFYEQYF.

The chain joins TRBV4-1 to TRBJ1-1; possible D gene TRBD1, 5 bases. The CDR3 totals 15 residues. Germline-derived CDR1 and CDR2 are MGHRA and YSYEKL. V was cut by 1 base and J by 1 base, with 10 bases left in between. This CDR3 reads CASSQAGGANTEAFF. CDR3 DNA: TGCGCCAGCAGCCAAGCTGGAGGGGCGAACACTGAAGCTTTCTTT.

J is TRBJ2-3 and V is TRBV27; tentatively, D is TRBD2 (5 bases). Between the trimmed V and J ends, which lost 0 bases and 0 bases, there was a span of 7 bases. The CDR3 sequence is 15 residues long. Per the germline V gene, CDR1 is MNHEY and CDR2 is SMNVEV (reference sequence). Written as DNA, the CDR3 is TGTGCCAGCAGTTTATCTGGCGGGAGCACAGATACGCAGTATTTT. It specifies CASSLSGGSTDTQYF.

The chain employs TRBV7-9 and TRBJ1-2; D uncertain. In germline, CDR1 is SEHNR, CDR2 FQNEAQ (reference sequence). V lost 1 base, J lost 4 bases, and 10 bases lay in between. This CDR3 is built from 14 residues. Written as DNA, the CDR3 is TGTGCCAGCAGCTTAGGCGGTACAGTCTATGGCTACACCTTC. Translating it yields CASSLGGTVYGYTF.

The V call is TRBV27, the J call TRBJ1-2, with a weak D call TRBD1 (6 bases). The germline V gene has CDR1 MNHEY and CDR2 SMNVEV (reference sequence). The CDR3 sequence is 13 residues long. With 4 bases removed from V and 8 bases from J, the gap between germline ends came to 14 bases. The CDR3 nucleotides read TGTGCCAGCAGTTCACCTGACAGGAAGGGCTACACCTTC. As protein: CASSSPDRKGYTF.